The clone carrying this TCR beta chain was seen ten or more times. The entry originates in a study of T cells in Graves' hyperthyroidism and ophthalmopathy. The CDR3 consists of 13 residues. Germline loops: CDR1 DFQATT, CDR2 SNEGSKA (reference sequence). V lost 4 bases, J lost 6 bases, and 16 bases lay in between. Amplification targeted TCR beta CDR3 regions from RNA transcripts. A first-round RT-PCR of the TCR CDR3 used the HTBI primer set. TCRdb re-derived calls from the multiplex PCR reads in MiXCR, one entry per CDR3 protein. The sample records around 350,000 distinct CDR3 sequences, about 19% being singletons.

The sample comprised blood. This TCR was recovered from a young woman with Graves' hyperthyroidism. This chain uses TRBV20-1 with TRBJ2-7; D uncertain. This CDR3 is CSATRIPQGEQYF. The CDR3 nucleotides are TGCAGTGCTACACGTATACCCCAAGGCGAGCAGTACTTC.